Following are 10 T cell receptor beta chains from one sample sequenced in a study of regulatory T cells in long-lasting Graves disease. The time point was: newly diagnosed GD, antithyroid drugs for less than 3 months. RNA from PBMCs was the source of the TCR library. The authors built TCR beta libraries using iRepertoire HTBI primers and Arm-PCR of CDR3 regions. From the multiplex PCR reads, TCRdb called clonotypes with MiXCR, one entry per CDR3 protein. The top ten hold around 12% of the sample, which has over 500,000 distinct CDR3 sequences, about 15% seen once. These data also formed part of another study, on T cells in Graves' hyperthyroidism and ophthalmopathy.

The sequences come from peripheral blood mononuclear cells (PBMCs), collected at new diagnosis, from a patient treated with antithyroid drugs. Every receptor here comes from a man aged 18 to 35 with Graves disease.

This chain connects TRBV20-1 to TRBJ1-1; perhaps TRBD1 as D (6 bases). CDR3 length: 15 amino acids. The germline CDR1 and CDR2 sequences are DFQATT and SNEGSKA (reference sequence). Trimming took off 5 bases at V and 1 base at J, with 17 bases between the two ends. The chain's CDR3 is CSARNTKQGNTEAFF. CDR3 in DNA: TGCAGTGCTCGGAACACGAAACAGGGGAACACTGAAGCTTTCTTT.

The gene calls are TRBV7-2 and TRBJ2-5, with 9 bases matching TRBD1. The CDR3 sequence is 15 residues long. V lost 1 base to trimming and J lost 5 bases; unmatched junction nucleotides: 5. In germline, CDR1 is SGHTA, CDR2 FQGNSA. CDR3 protein: CASSLGQGVRETQYF. CDR3 in DNA: TGTGCCAGCAGCTTAGGACAGGGGGTAAGGGAGACCCAGTACTTC.

J is TRBJ1-5 and V is TRBV20-1, with a weak D call TRBD1 (5 bases). The CDR3 consists of 13 residues. Germline V gene data show CDR1 as DFQATT and CDR2 as SNEGSKA (reference sequence). V dropped 3 bases and J dropped 9 bases, with 15 bases sitting between them. The CDR3 bases are TGCAGTGCTAGGGGACGTTTTGGGGGGCCCCAGCATTTT. As protein: CSARGRFGGPQHF.

The chain is built from TRBV11-2 and TRBJ1-4; tentative D call: TRBD1 (6 bases). Trimming took 5 bases from V and 7 from J, leaving 17 bases between them. The germline V gene has CDR1 SGHAT and CDR2 FQNNGV. The CDR3 consists of 15 residues. As DNA, the CDR3 is TGTGCCAGCAGCCCCCCGGGGGCATGGTTTGAAAAACTGTTTTTT. As protein: CASSPPGAWFEKLFF. Filled out from reference TRBV11-2 and TRBJ1-4, the complete variable domain reads EAGVAQSPRYKIIEKRQSVAFWCNPISGHATLYWYQQILGQGPKLLIQFQNNGVVDDSQLPKDRFSAERLKGVDSTLKIQPAKLEDSAVYLCASSPPGAWFEKLFFGSGTQLSVL.

V usage is TRBV5-4 and J usage is TRBJ2-2; D may be TRBD2 (6 bases). This CDR3 spans 18 amino acids. Looked up from germline, CDR1 is SGHNT and CDR2 is YYREEE (reference sequence). V was cut by 1 base and J by 6 bases, with 22 bases left in between. CDR3 region: CASSLRPTRERGPGELFF. The CDR3, as DNA: TGTGCCAGCAGCTTGAGGCCAACTCGGGAGCGCGGGCCCGGGGAGCTGTTTTTT.

This clonotype was seen ten or more times. This chain connects TRBV6-1 to TRBJ2-7, with a possible D match to TRBD2 (5 bases). Between the trimmed V and J ends, which lost 8 bases and 0 bases, there was a span of 14 bases. This CDR3 spans 14 amino acids. The germline gives CDR1 MNHNS, CDR2 SASEGT. This chain's CDR3 is CASFGGSSSYEQYF. For the CDR3, the DNA is TGTGCCAGCTTCGGCGGGTCGAGCTCCTACGAGCAGTACTTC.

This clonotype was detected ten times or more. V and J are TRBV12-3 or TRBV12-4 and TRBJ1-2, with 7 bases that match TRBD1. This CDR3 region has 15 residues. The J segment lost 4 bases and the V segment lost 6 bases, leaving 11 bases of the junction unmatched. Written as DNA, the CDR3 is TGTGCCAGCAGCAAACAGGGGACTCATTTCTATGGCTACACCTTC. It encodes CASSKQGTHFYGYTF.

This clonotype was detected ten times or more. This chain connects TRBV5-1 to TRBJ1-1, with 7 bases fitting TRBD1. The CDR3 runs to 14 residues. Germline values: CDR1 SGHRS, CDR2 YFSETQ. After removal of 4 bases from V and 3 bases from J, the junction contained 6 bases not matched to a gene. The CDR3 DNA sequence: TGCGCCAGCAGCAAACAGGGGTGGGACACTGAAGCTTTCTTT. Translating it yields CASSKQGWDTEAFF.

This clonotype was counted between two and nine times. Mismatch with germline at one junction end may stem from a read error. This chain joins TRBV5-1 and TRBJ2-7; 8 bases fit TRBD2. The CDR3 consists of 17 residues. Germline V gene data show CDR1 as SGHRS and CDR2 as YFSETQ. CDR3 in amino acids: CASSLDVGASGSYEQYF. The CDR3 region has the DNA TGTGCCAGCAGCTTGGATGTGGGCGCGAGCGGGAGCTACGAGCAGTACTTC.

This clonotype showed up just once. The chain uses TRBV6-1 and TRBJ2-3; no clear D. The length of the CDR3 is 14 residues. Germline CDR1 and CDR2: MNHNS and SASEGT. V lost 5 bases and J 1 base, leaving 10 bases between the germline ends. In nucleotides, the CDR3 is TGTGCCAGCAGTCCGTCCGCGGGCACAGATACGCAGTATTTT. Translation gives CASSPSAGTDTQYF.